The present T cell receptor (beta chain) was sequenced within a study of CD8+ T cells in alopecia areata. Study-level information: Treated patients took oral tofacitinib at 5 to 10 mg twice daily. Patients given treatment had severity scored by the percentage of scalp area affected.

On this clone: What it binds is unknown.

The treatment was: oral pan-JAK inhibitor, 5-10 mg twice daily. V lost 0 bases and J lost 6, with 6 bases in between. Germline CDR1 reads SGHNT; CDR2 reads YYREEE (reference sequence). The CDR3 length is 12 residues. After isolation, RNA underwent reverse transcription to generate cDNA as the sequencing template. The protocol was immunoSEQ multiplex PCR, while the TCRdb copy is restricted to in-frame clones and leaves out a portion. The sample holds over 100,000 clones, roughly 55% seen once. Study findings and constraints: Numerous clones, expanded in lesions, remained in scalp and blood during tofacitinib. The study found higher clonality in lesional than normal scalp, especially in alopecia totalis/universalis.

This receptor was taken from a human donor with alopecia areata. J is TRBJ1-1 and V is TRBV5-4, with D hard to call. Material: CD8+ T cells sorted from blood, obtained at week 24, from a patient treated with tofacitinib. The CDR3 protein is CASSLGDAEAFF. CDR3 sequence (DNA): TGTGCCAGCAGCTTGGGTGACGCTGAAGCTTTCTTT.